This T cell receptor beta chain was obtained from a study of OX40 agonist ivuxolimab in advanced cancers. For the study at large: Having had anti-PD-1, anti-PD-L1 or anti-CTLA-4 therapy before was allowed, and about 42% had some. Study-wide results and caveats: At 0.1 to 3.0 mg/kg, CD4+ and CD8+ blood T cells expanded clonally by week 6. Fewer expanded clones were found on average in CD4+ than in CD8+ T cells.

A remark on this clone: Its antigen remains unknown.

Autoimmune disease history or systemic immunosuppression disqualified patients. TCRdb's table, derived via immunoSEQ multiplex PCR, lists solely in-frame clones and lacks some. The top ten clones hold approximately 1.2% of a sample with roughly 48,000 clones, roughly 84% of them seen once. The V end was cut by 5 bases, the J end by 0 bases, with 7 bases between. Germline V gene lookup returns CDR1 MNHEY and CDR2 SMNVEV (reference sequence). The CDR3 spans 13 residues. The receptor comes from an adult with an advanced solid tumor such as melanoma, head and neck, liver or kidney cancer. The genes are TRBV27 and TRBJ2-5; D gene ambiguous. The material was CD4+ or CD8+ T cells sorted from blood, obtained in a trial of the OX40 agonist ivuxolimab. CDR3 region: CASSLLYQETQYF. As DNA, the CDR3 is TGTGCCAGCAGTCTTCTATACCAAGAGACCCAGTACTTC.